The T cell receptor beta chain under discussion was sequenced for a study of blood T cell repertoires in COVID-19. The overall study: Whether acute or convalescent, the COVID-19 samples came from the United States, Italy and Spain. PBMCs, B-cell-depleted T cells, or T cells provided the cDNA or gDNA that made up the material.

Trimming took 8 bases from V and 7 from J, leaving 11 bases between them. In germline, CDR1 is WSHSY, CDR2 SAAADI. The CDR3 extends over 12 amino acids. Libraries were prepared by immunoSEQ multiplex PCR; TCRdb keeps only in-frame clonotypes and omits some of them. The sample yields around 150,000 clones, around 82% seen once. Material: peripheral blood. The chain joins TRBV10-2 to TRBJ2-2, with D possibly TRBD2 on 5 matching bases. The receptor was isolated from a man in his sixties with acute or convalescent COVID-19. The CDR3 DNA reads as TGCGCCAGCCTCGGTGGAGGCGGGGAGCTGTTTTTT. Encoded protein: CASLGGGGELFF.